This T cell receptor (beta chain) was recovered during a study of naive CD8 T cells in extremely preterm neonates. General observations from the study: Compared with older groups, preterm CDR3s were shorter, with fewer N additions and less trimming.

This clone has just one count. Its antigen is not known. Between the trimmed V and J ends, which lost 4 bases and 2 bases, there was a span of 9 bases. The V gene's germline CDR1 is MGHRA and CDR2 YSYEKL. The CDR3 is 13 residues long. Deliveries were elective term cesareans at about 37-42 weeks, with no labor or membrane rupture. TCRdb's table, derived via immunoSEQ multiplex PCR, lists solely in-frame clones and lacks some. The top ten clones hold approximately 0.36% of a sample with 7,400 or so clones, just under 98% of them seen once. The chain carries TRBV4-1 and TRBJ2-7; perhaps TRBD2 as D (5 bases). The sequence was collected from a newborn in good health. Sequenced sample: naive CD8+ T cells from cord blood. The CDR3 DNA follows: TGCGCCAGCAGCCGGACTGACACCTACGAGCAGTACTTC. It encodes CASSRTDTYEQYF.